These 29 T cell receptor beta chains originate from one sample sequenced in a study of human T cells and chemical hapten exposure. TCRdb recomputed calls from the RACE reads with MiXCR, one row per CDR3 protein. Here the sample spans around 360,000 distinct CDR3 sequences, about 6% being singletons. Time point of the sample: patch test 2, 6 weeks after DPC sensitization. Stated treatment: therapeutic diphenylcyclopropenone sensitization with weekly scalp DPC. Sample: whole blood, taken in connection with sensitization to the hapten diphenylcyclopropenone (DPC). Receptor source: a young woman with alopecia areata. Some clones in this sample may be carry-over from other donors' samples.

This chain connects TRBV5-6 to TRBJ2-5; D is perhaps TRBD2 (6 bases). V dropped 7 bases and J dropped 2 bases, with 12 bases sitting between them. The germline CDR1 and CDR2 sequences are SGHDT and YYEEEE. This CDR3 spans 13 amino acids. CDR3 sequence (DNA): TGTGCCAGCGGACTACCCCTACAAGAGACCCAGTACTTC. Translation gives CASGLPLQETQYF.

The chain links TRBV5-4 to TRBJ2-3, with 10 bases aligning to TRBD2. The germline gives CDR1 SGHNT, CDR2 YYREEE (reference sequence). The CDR3 covers 15 residues. J gave up 6 bases and V 4 bases, and 8 bases lay outside the gene matches. The CDR3 reads CASSPAGGPRDTQYF. CDR3 bases: TGTGCCAGCAGCCCAGCGGGGGGGCCTAGGGATACGCAGTATTTT.

This clonotype was seen many times. The chain links TRBV6-2 or TRBV6-3 to TRBJ1-2; possible D gene TRBD1, 6 bases. The CDR3 has 13 residues. V gave up 8 bases and J gave up 1 base, with 11 bases separating them. Per germline, CDR1 MNHEY and CDR2 SVGEGT. The CDR3 is CASADRNNYGYTF. DNA of the CDR3: TGTGCCAGCGCGGACAGAAATAACTATGGCTACACCTTC.

Note on this clonotype: One end of the junction fails to match germline, which may point to a read error. This sequence joins TRBV7-7 and TRBJ2-3, with 12 bases lining up with TRBD1. This CDR3 spans 16 amino acids. Looked up from germline, CDR1 is SSHAT and CDR2 is FNYEAQ (reference sequence). CDR3 region: CASSRGTGGAADTQYF. The CDR3 DNA sequence: TGTGCTAGCAGCCGCGGGACAGGGGGCGCTGCAGATACGCAGTATTTT.

The chain couples TRBV20-1 to TRBJ2-7; TRBD1 aligns across 9 bases. V gave up 1 base and J gave up 3 bases; unmatched junction bases: 7. Germline V lookup: CDR1 DFQATT, CDR2 SNEGSKA (reference sequence). The CDR3 totals 15 residues. CDR3 coding DNA: TGCAGTGCTAGAGGGAGGACAGGGGCGCACTACGAGCAGTACTTC. This sequence encodes CSARGRTGAHYEQYF.

This clonotype was seen a few times. In DNA form, the CDR3 reads TGTGCCAGCAGCTTGAGTGCGATTACAGATACGCAGTATTTT. This encodes CASSLSAITDTQYF. This rearrangement joins TRBV7-9 to TRBJ2-3; D uncertain. V lost 3 bases and J 3 bases, leaving 10 bases between the germline ends. Germline lookup yields CDR1 SEHNR and CDR2 FQNEAQ (reference sequence). The CDR3 is 14 residues long.

This clonotype came up a few times. The CDR3 reads CASSQDLTGDPYEQYF. As DNA, the CDR3 is TGCGCCAGCAGCCAAGATCTCACAGGGGATCCCTACGAGCAGTACTTC. This chain connects TRBV4-1 to TRBJ2-7, with 7 bases fitting TRBD1. Germline CDR1 reads MGHRA; CDR2 reads YSYEKL. The CDR3 has 16 residues. Germline trimming cut 0 bases from V and 2 bases from J; bases unmatched to any gene: 7.

This clonotype turned up a few times. The genes are TRBV11-3 and TRBJ2-2, with TRBD1 matching over 9 bases. The CDR3 loop spans 15 amino acids. CDR1 is SGHNT, CDR2 YENEEA, per germline. V shed 4 bases, J shed 4 bases, and the junction held 4 bases outside the gene matches. CDR3 nucleotide sequence: TGTGCCAGCAGCTCGACAGGGGGGATCACCGGGGAGCTGTTTTTT. Translated: CASSSTGGITGELFF.

Ten or more counts support this clonotype. The chain joins TRBV7-3 to TRBJ1-2; the match to TRBD1 covers 7 bases. Germline CDR1 and CDR2: SGHTA and FQGTGA. This CDR3 comprises 14 residues. Trimming at V came to 3 bases and at J to 4 bases, leaving 5 bases not matched to a gene. The CDR3 spells CASSFGTAVYGYTF. The CDR3 coding sequence is TGTGCCAGCAGCTTCGGGACAGCTGTCTATGGCTACACCTTC.

This rearrangement joins TRBV3-1 to TRBJ2-4; maybe TRBD2 (6 bases). The V end lost 4 bases, the J end lost 11 bases, and 12 bases lay between the germline ends. Germline V gives CDR1 LGHDT, CDR2 YNNKEL (reference sequence). The CDR3 sequence is 12 residues long. CDR3 loop: CASSLTRGFQYF. The CDR3 bases are TGTGCCAGCAGCCTTACCCGGGGGTTTCAGTACTTC.

This chain joins TRBV2 and TRBJ2-5; no reliable D call. V shed 0 bases and J shed 5 bases, with 7 bases lying between them. This CDR3 has 13 residues. The germline V gene has CDR1 SNHLY and CDR2 FYNNEI. DNA for the CDR3: TGTGCCAGCAGTGAAGCGATTATCGAGACCCAGTACTTC. Protein product: CASSEAIIETQYF. The variable domain in full, completed from reference TRBV2 and TRBJ2-5, reads EPEVTQTPSHQVTQMGQEVILRCVPISNHLYFYWYRQILGQKVEFLVSFYNNEISEKSEIFDDQFSVERPDGSNFTLKIRSTKLEDSAMYFCASSEAIIETQYFGPGTRLLVL.

This clonotype was detected ten times or more. The chain carries TRBV20-1 and TRBJ1-4, with D possibly being TRBD1 (6 bases). Trimming took 7 bases from V and 6 from J, leaving 12 bases between them. Germline V gene lookup returns CDR1 DFQATT and CDR2 SNEGSKA (reference sequence). CDR3 length: 12 amino acids. The CDR3 spells CSVKDSDEKLFF. CDR3 DNA sequence: TGCAGTGTCAAGGACAGCGATGAAAAACTGTTTTTT.

This clonotype was seen ten or more times. The rearrangement uses TRBV4-2 and TRBJ1-4; D perhaps matches TRBD1 (5 bases). Germline V gene data show CDR1 as LGHNA and CDR2 as YNFKEQ. CDR3 length: 16 residues. V was clipped by 3 bases and J by 0 bases, with 11 bases between them. This CDR3 is CASSQARDATNEKLFF. The CDR3 DNA sequence: TGTGCCAGCAGCCAGGCACGGGACGCAACTAATGAAAAACTGTTTTTT.

In its sample, this clonotype was seen a few times. The rearrangement joins TRBV14 to TRBJ1-2; D gene unclear. The V gene's germline CDR1 is SGHDN and CDR2 FVKESK. This CDR3 is built from 14 residues. Trimming took 4 bases from V and 6 from J, leaving 15 bases between them. CDR3 amino acids: CASSPRGGLDGYTF. The CDR3 DNA reads TGTGCCAGCAGCCCCCGGGGAGGGCTGGATGGCTACACCTTC.

In its sample, this clonotype was seen a few times. The genes are TRBV7-9 and TRBJ1-1; TRBD1 matches 7 bases. This CDR3 has 11 amino acids. Looked up from germline, CDR1 is SEHNR and CDR2 is FQNEAQ (reference sequence). The ends lost 8 bases at V and 8 bases at J; junction bases unmatched: 5. DNA of the CDR3: TGTGCCAGCGGAGACAGGGAAGAAGCTTTCTTT. This gives the protein CASGDREEAFF.

This clonotype was recorded a few times. This chain connects TRBV5-1 to TRBJ2-7; D is perhaps TRBD1 or TRBD2 (5 bases each). The V gene's germline CDR1 is SGHRS and CDR2 YFSETQ. This CDR3 region has 13 residues. V was clipped by 4 bases and J by 5 bases, with 13 bases between them. CDR3 sequence (DNA): TGCGCCAGCAGCACGGGGCTTCAGCACGAGCAGTACTTC. Translated: CASSTGLQHEQYF.

This clonotype was detected ten times or more. The genes are TRBV7-6 and TRBJ1-2; 9 positions match TRBD1. Trimming at V came to 5 bases and at J to 3 bases, leaving 4 bases not matched to a gene. Germline V lookup: CDR1 SGHVS, CDR2 FNYEAQ. The CDR3 contains 14 residues. DNA for the CDR3: TGTGCCAGCAGCCCTGGGGACAGGGACTATGGCTACACCTTC. This translates into CASSPGDRDYGYTF.

This clonotype was found many times. The chain couples TRBV9 to TRBJ1-2, with D unresolved. Germline V gene data show CDR1 as SGDLS and CDR2 as YYNGEE. This CDR3 has 13 amino acids. V was pared by 2 bases and J by 6 bases, with 11 bases between. In nucleotides, the CDR3 is TGTGCCAGCAGCGTTGAAGGTTTCCATGGCTACACCTTC. Encoded protein: CASSVEGFHGYTF.

V gene TRBV9 combines with J gene TRBJ2-5, with a possible D match to TRBD1 (6 bases). Germline values: CDR1 SGDLS, CDR2 YYNGEE. Trimming cost V 0 bases and J 0 bases, with 12 bases left between them. The CDR3 length is 16 residues. CDR3 DNA sequence: TGTGCCAGCAGCGTAGGAGAGGGGGTATACCAAGAGACCCAGTACTTC. This codes for CASSVGEGVYQETQYF.

In its sample, this clonotype was seen a few times. The V gene is TRBV29-1, the J gene TRBJ2-5; 7 bases are shared with TRBD1. Germline CDR1 SQVTM, CDR2 ANQGSEA. The V segment lost 5 bases and the J segment 1 base; nucleotides outside the gene matches: 7. This CDR3 comprises 14 residues. The CDR3 DNA reads as TGCAGCGTTCTTGACAGGGATACCCAAGAGACCCAGTACTTC. Amino acids: CSVLDRDTQETQYF.

The chain recombines TRBV11-2 with TRBJ2-3; TRBD2 matches at 14 bases. The CDR3 covers 14 residues. CDR1 and CDR2 (germline): SGHAT, FQNNGV. V lost 4 bases and J lost 9; bases outside the gene matches: 3. The DNA of the CDR3 is TGTGCCAGCAGCTCGGGACTAGCGGGGGCCACGCAGTATTTT. Encoded protein: CASSSGLAGATQYF.

The gene calls are TRBV5-6 and TRBJ1-6, with 7 nucleotides matching TRBD1. In germline, CDR1 is SGHDT, CDR2 YYEEEE. The CDR3 covers 15 residues. With V trimmed by 5 bases and J by 6 bases, 8 bases remained unmatched. This CDR3 is CASSPGQATNSPLHF. As DNA, the CDR3 is TGTGCCAGCAGTCCCGGACAGGCCACTAATTCACCCCTCCACTTT.

A few counts support this clonotype. DNA of the CDR3: TGTGCCAGCAGCCAAGATTTGCAGGGTAGCAATCAGCCCCAGCATTTT. This sequence encodes CASSQDLQGSNQPQHF. J is TRBJ1-5 and V is TRBV4-2; maybe TRBD1 (5 bases). The germline CDR1 and CDR2 sequences are LGHNA and YNFKEQ. CDR3 length: 16 amino acids. V lost 0 bases and J lost 0, with 9 bases in between.

The V gene is TRBV3-1, the J gene TRBJ2-3; D is perhaps TRBD2 (6 bases). The length of the CDR3 is 16 residues. V lost 0 bases and J lost 6, with 16 bases in between. CDR1 is LGHDT, CDR2 YNNKEL, per germline (reference sequence). The CDR3 DNA is TGTGCCAGCAGCCAAGAATCGGGCGGGGTGCTGGATACGCAGTATTTT. Residues: CASSQESGGVLDTQYF.

This clonotype was detected ten times or more. The chain has TRBV18 and TRBJ1-3; 8 bases fit TRBD1. The length of the CDR3 is 17 residues. From germline, CDR1 is KGHSH and CDR2 LQKENI. V gave up 3 bases and J gave up 0 bases; unmatched junction bases: 7. In nucleotides, the CDR3 is TGTGCCAGCTCACCTCGACAGGGGCTAAGCTCTGGAAACACCATATATTTT. Translating gives CASSPRQGLSSGNTIYF. The full variable domain, rest sourced from reference TRBV18 and TRBJ1-3, is NAGVMQNPRHLVRRRGQEARLRCSPMKGHSHVYWYRQLPEEGLKFMVYLQKENIIDESGMPKERFSAEFPKEGPSILRIQQVVRGDSAAYFCASSPRQGLSSGNTIYFGEGSWLTVV.

This clonotype was counted many times. The chain has TRBV6-6 and TRBJ1-5; D uncertain. Trimming left V 8 bases short and J 1 base short, with 9 bases between. The CDR3 is made up of 13 amino acids. Germline lookup yields CDR1 MNHNY and CDR2 SVGAGI (reference sequence). The CDR3 bases are TGTGCCAGCGTTAGCTGGAGCAATCAGCCCCAGCATTTT. It translates to CASVSWSNQPQHF.

This clonotype was counted many times. An end of the junction differs from the germline gene, which may be a read error. The rearrangement uses TRBV5-1 and TRBJ1-5; tentatively, D is TRBD1 (5 bases). The CDR3 extends over 14 amino acids. Germline values: CDR1 SGHRS, CDR2 YFSETQ. CDR3 residues: CASSPGTGNQPQHF. The CDR3 bases are TGTGCCAGCAGTCCCGGGACCGGCAATCAGCCCCAGCATTTT.

This clonotype was seen many times. The CDR3 DNA sequence: TGTGCCAGCAGCTTGGCCGGACAGATGTACACTGAAGCTTTCTTT. Protein sequence: CASSLAGQMYTEAFF. The J gene is TRBJ1-1, the V gene TRBV5-6; maybe TRBD1 (6 bases). V gave up 0 bases and J gave up 3 bases, with 12 bases separating them. The CDR3 sequence is 15 residues long. The germline gives CDR1 SGHDT, CDR2 YYEEEE.

This clonotype has a count of ten or more. The rearrangement joins TRBV7-3 to TRBJ2-3; D is ambiguous. The CDR3 covers 13 residues. With 3 bases removed from V and 5 bases from J, the gap between germline ends came to 9 bases. Looked up from germline, CDR1 is SGHTA and CDR2 is FQGTGA. Here the CDR3 reads CASSFAPGDTQYF. DNA for the CDR3: TGTGCCAGCAGCTTCGCCCCGGGAGATACGCAGTATTTT.